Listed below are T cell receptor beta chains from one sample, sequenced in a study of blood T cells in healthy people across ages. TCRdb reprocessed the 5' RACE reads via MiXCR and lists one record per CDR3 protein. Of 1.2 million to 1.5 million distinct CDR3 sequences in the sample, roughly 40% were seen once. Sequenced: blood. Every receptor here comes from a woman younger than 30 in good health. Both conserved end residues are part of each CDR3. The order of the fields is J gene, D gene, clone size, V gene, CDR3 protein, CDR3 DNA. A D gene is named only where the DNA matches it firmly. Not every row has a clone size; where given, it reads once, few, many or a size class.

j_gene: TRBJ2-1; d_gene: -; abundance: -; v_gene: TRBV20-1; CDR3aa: CSARERVTQETQFF; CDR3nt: TGCAGTGCTAGAGAGCGGGTGACGCAAGAGACCCAGTTCTTC
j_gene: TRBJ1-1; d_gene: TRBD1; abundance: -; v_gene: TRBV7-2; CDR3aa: CASSRTQGAKNTEAFF; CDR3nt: TGTGCCAGCAGCAGAACCCAGGGGGCGAAGAACACTGAAGCTTTCTTT
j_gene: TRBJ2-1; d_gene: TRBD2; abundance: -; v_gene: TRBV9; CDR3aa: CASSESAGSPYNEQFF; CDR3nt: TGTGCCAGCAGCGAATCAGCGGGGAGCCCCTACAATGAGCAGTTCTTC
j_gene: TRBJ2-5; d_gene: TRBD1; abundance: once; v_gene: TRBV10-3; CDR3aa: CAIRDTKGTGGRTKETQYF; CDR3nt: TGTGCCATCCGCGATACTAAGGGGACAGGGGGCAGGACTAAAGAGACCCAGTACTTC
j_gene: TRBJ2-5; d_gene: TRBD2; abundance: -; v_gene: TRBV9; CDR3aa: CASSVGVAGEETQYF; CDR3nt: TGTGCCAGCAGCGTAGGAGTAGCGGGAGAAGAGACCCAGTACTTC
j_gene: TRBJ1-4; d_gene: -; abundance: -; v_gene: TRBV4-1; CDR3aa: CASSQRGAVNEKLFF; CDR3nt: TGCGCCAGCAGCCAAAGAGGGGCGGTTAATGAAAAACTGTTTTTT
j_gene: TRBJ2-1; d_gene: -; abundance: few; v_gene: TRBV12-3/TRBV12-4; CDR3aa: CASRRGLQHNEQFF; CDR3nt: TGTGCCAGCAGACGGGGCTTACAGCACAATGAGCAGTTCTTC
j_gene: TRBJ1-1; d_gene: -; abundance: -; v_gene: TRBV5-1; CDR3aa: CASSPGRGARFIAEAFF; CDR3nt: TGCGCCAGCAGCCCGGGGAGGGGCGCGAGGTTTATCGCTGAAGCTTTCTTT
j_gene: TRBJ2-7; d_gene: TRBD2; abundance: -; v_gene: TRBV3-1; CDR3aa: CASSPTSGLYEQYF; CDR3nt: TGTGCCAGCAGCCCGACTAGCGGGCTCTACGAGCAGTACTTC
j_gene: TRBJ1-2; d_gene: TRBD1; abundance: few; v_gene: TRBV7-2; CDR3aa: CASSFESAGGGYGYTF; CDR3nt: TGTGCCAGCAGCTTCGAGAGTGCAGGGGGAGGGTATGGCTACACCTTC
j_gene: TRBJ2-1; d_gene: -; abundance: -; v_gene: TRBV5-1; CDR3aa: CASSLGGTTDNEQFF; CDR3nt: TGCGCCAGCAGCTTGGGGGGGACGACTGACAATGAGCAGTTCTTC
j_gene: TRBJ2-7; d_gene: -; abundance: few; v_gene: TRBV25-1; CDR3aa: CASSADSISYEQYF; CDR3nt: TGTGCCAGCAGTGCCGACAGCATCTCCTACGAGCAGTACTTC
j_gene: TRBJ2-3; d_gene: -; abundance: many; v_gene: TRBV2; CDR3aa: CASSALDTQYF; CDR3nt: TGTGCCAGCAGCGCTCTGGATACGCAGTATTTT
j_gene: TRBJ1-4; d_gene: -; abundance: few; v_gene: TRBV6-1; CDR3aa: CASHVQPNEKLFF; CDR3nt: TGTGCCAGCCATGTCCAGCCTAATGAAAAACTGTTTTTT
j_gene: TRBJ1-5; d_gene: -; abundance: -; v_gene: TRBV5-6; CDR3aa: CASSSRDVGIPSNQPQHF; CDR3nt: TGTGCCAGCAGCTCCCGGGACGTCGGAATCCCGAGCAATCAGCCCCAGCATTTT
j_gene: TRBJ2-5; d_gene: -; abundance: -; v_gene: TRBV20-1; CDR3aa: CSARTYSGYEQYF; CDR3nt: TGCAGTGCTAGGACGTACAGTGGATACGAACAGTACTTC
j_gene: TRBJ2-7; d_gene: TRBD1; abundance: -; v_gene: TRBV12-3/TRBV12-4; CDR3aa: CASGTGTASVLRQYF; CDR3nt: TGTGCCAGCGGGACCGGGACAGCGAGCGTCCTACGGCAGTACTTC
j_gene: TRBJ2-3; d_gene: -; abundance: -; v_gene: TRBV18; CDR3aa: CASSPLSGTSTDTQYF; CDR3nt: TGTGCCAGCTCACCGTTGAGCGGCACTAGCACAGATACGCAGTATTTT
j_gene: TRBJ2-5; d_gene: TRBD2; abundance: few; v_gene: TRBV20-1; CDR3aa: CSARLAGSETQYF; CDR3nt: TGCAGTGCTAGACTAGCGGGATCCGAGACCCAGTACTTC
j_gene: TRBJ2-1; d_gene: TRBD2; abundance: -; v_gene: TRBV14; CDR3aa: CASSRTSGRGNEQFF; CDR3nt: TGTGCCAGCAGCCGGACTAGCGGGAGGGGGAATGAGCAGTTCTTC
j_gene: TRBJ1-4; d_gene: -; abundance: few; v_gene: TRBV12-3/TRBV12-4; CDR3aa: CASSSGGRVSEKLFF; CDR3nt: TGTGCCAGCAGCTCGGGGGGACGAGTAAGTGAAAAACTGTTTTTT
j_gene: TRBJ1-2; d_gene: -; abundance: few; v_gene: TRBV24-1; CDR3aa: CATSDRTAARVDGYTF; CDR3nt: TGTGCCACCAGTGATAGGACAGCCGCCCGCGTTGATGGCTACACCTTC
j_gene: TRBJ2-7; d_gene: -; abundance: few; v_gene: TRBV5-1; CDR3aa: CASSASGISYEQYF; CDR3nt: TGCGCCAGCAGCGCGTCAGGTATTTCCTACGAGCAGTACTTC
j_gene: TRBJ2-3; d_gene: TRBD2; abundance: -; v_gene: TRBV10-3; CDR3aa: CAISESALAGGVNTQYF; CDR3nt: TGTGCCATCAGTGAGTCGGCCCTAGCGGGGGGGGTCAATACGCAGTATTTT
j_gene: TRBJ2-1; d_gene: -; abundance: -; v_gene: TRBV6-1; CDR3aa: CASSDGVSAYNEQFF; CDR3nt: TGTGCCAGCAGTGACGGGGTGAGCGCCTACAATGAGCAGTTCTTC
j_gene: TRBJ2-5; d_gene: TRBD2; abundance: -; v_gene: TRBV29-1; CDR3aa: CSATGLDTFQETQYF; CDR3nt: TGCAGCGCAACCGGACTAGATACCTTCCAAGAGACCCAGTACTTC
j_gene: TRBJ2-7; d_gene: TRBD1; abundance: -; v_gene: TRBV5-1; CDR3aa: CASSSPGQGVGEQYF; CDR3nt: TGCGCCAGCAGCTCGCCGGGACAGGGTGTTGGCGAGCAGTACTTC
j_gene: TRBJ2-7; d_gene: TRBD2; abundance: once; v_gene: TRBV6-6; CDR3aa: CASTDQAGSPYEQYF; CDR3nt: TGTGCCAGCACCGACCAAGCGGGATCTCCCTACGAGCAGTACTTC
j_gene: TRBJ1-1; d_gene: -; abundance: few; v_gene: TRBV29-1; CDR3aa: CSGLLNTEAFF; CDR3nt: TGCAGCGGGTTACTTAACACTGAAGCTTTCTTT
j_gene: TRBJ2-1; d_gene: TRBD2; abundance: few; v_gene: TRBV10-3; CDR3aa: CAISEGLAGASEQFF; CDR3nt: TGTGCCATCAGTGAGGGACTAGCGGGAGCTAGTGAGCAGTTCTTC
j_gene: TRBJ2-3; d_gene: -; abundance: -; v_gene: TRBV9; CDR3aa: CASGGGPFTDTQYF; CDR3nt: TGTGCCAGCGGGGGGGGCCCTTTCACAGATACGCAGTATTTT
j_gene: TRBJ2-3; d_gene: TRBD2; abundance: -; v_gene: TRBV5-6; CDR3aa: CASSPIFKGSGRRPSTDTQYF; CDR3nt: TGTGCCAGCAGCCCGATATTTAAGGGGAGCGGGAGGCGCCCTAGCACAGATACGCAGTATTTT
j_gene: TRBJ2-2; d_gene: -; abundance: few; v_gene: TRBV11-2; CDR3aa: CASSLRVGSANTGELFF; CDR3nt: TGTGCCAGTAGCTTAAGGGTAGGGAGCGCGAACACCGGGGAGCTGTTTTTT
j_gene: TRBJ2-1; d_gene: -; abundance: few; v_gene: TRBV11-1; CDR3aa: CASSLYDGGPYNEQFF; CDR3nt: TGTGCCAGCAGCTTATATGACGGGGGGCCATACAATGAGCAGTTCTTC
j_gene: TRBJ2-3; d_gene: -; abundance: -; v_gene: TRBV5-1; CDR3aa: CASSLDWGGTDTQYF; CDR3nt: TGCGCCAGCAGCTTGGATTGGGGGGGCACAGATACGCAGTATTTT
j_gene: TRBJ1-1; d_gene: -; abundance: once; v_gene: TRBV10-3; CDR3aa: CAINRGERLGHAFF; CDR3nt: TGTGCCATCAATAGGGGGGAAAGGCTCGGGCATGCTTTCTTT
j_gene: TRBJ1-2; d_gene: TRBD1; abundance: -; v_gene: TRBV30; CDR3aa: CALGPGGIYGYTF; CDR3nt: TGTGCCTTGGGGCCAGGGGGGATCTATGGCTACACCTTC
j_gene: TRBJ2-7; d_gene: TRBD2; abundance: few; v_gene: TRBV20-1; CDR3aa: CSARGRFSYEQYF; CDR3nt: TGCAGTGCGCGCGGGAGGTTCTCCTACGAGCAGTACTTC